The entry that follows covers one T cell receptor beta chain sequence. The data stem from a study of cytomegalovirus exposure and HLA in healthy donors. Study at large: A preliminary data release comprised tens of millions of unique TCRs obtained from HLA-typed donors.

The CDR3 has 15 residues. V lost 3 bases to trimming and J lost 6 bases; unmatched junction nucleotides: 6. CDR1 is MGHRA, CDR2 YSYEKL, per germline. Both 60 Vbeta primers and 13 Jbeta primers went into the PCR. The data were produced by immunoSEQ multiplex PCR, yet TCRdb's version contains in-frame clones alone and is incomplete. The sample consists of roughly 100,000 clones, roughly 66% of them appearing once. The gene calls are TRBV4-1 and TRBJ1-5, with 9 positions matching TRBD1. The sample comprised PBMCs. The TCR originated in a woman in her fifties or sixties in good health and CMV-seronegative. The CDR3 DNA sequence: TGCGCCAGCAGCCACGGACAGGGGAGATTTCAGCCCCAGCATTTT. This gives the protein CASSHGQGRFQPQHF.